This entry features one T cell receptor (beta chain) sequence. The entry originates in a study of blood T cell repertoires in COVID-19. Across the study: T cells, B-cell-depleted T cells, or PBMCs supplied cDNA or gDNA.

This CDR3 is built from 13 residues. Trimming removed 2 bases from V and 7 bases from J; junction bases left unmatched: 4. Original processing methods: Reference gene primer amplification in the assay estimated nucleated cell counts. The assay was immunoSEQ multiplex PCR, and TCRdb's table has in-frame clones only and misses some. V and J calls and clone size come straight from that table; D and trimming were deduced from the DNA. This sample has fewer than 350,000 clones, with about 87% found just once. V and J are TRBV12-3 or TRBV12-4 and TRBJ1-1; TRBD1 matches 7 bases. The sequence was collected from a woman aged 45-65 years who had recovered from COVID-19. Specimen: peripheral blood. CDR3 nucleotide sequence: TGTGCCAGCAGTTTAACGGGACAGAATGAAGCTTTCTTT. Protein product: CASSLTGQNEAFF.